The 32 T cell receptor beta chains listed next were all sequenced from one sample in a study of shared clonotypes between healthy human individuals. Sequencing used immunoSEQ multiplex PCR; TCRdb keeps in-frame clones, though not all of them. The sample has about 2.4 million clones, over 85% seen once. Specimen: naive CD4+ T cells from PBMCs. As to subset: CD45RA+ positively selected. The source of these receptors is a young man in good health. Some clones in this sample may be carry-over from other donors' samples.

The V call is TRBV7-3, the J call TRBJ2-2; 12 bases are shared with TRBD1. In germline, CDR1 is SGHTA, CDR2 FQGTGA. V was pared by 5 bases and J by 7 bases, with 5 bases of the junction left unmatched. This CDR3 spans 15 amino acids. In DNA form, the CDR3 reads TGTGCCAGCAGCCCGGGACAGGGGGCTGTCGGGGAGCTGTTTTTT. Translation gives CASSPGQGAVGELFF.

The chain joins TRBV7-9 to TRBJ1-3; the D is unclear. V was shortened by 5 bases and J by 4 bases, with 12 bases between the two germline ends. This CDR3 has 14 residues. Germline V gene lookup returns CDR1 SEHNR and CDR2 FQNEAQ (reference sequence). The CDR3 DNA is TGTGCCAGCAGCCCGACGAAGTCAGGAAACACCATATATTTT. Protein sequence: CASSPTKSGNTIYF.

The rearrangement uses TRBV28 and TRBJ2-1; D remains unclear. CDR1 is MDHEN, CDR2 SYDVKM, per germline. This CDR3 has 12 amino acids. The V and J ends lost 6 bases and 8 bases respectively, with 11 bases between them. CDR3 loop: CASSPLNHEQFF. The CDR3 coding sequence is TGTGCCAGCAGCCCCCTAAATCATGAGCAGTTCTTC. Combining the CDR3 with reference TRBV28 and TRBJ2-1 gives the whole variable domain DVKVTQSSRYLVKRTGEKVFLECVQDMDHENMFWYRQDPGLGLRLIYFSYDVKMKEKGDIPEGYSVSREKKERFSLILESASTNQTSMYLCASSPLNHEQFFGPGTRLTVL.

This chain uses TRBV9 with TRBJ2-3; 9 bases match TRBD1. In germline, CDR1 is SGDLS, CDR2 YYNGEE. CDR3 size: 17 residues. With V trimmed by 7 bases and J by 0 bases, 12 bases remained unmatched. The CDR3 sequence: CASRSGQGTPSTDTQYF. DNA for the CDR3: TGTGCCAGCCGATCCGGACAGGGGACTCCTAGCACAGATACGCAGTATTTT.

The chain joins TRBV28 to TRBJ1-1, with D perhaps TRBD1 (5 bases). CDR3 length: 14 residues. Germline V lookup: CDR1 MDHEN, CDR2 SYDVKM. Trimming removed 3 bases at V and 8 bases at J, with 16 bases between. CDR3 protein: CASSLIGGTGEAFF. In DNA form, the CDR3 reads TGTGCCAGCAGTTTGATTGGGGGAACGGGCGAAGCTTTCTTT.

This clone has just one count. The V and J genes are TRBV4-1 and TRBJ2-7; no clear D. Germline V gene lookup returns CDR1 MGHRA and CDR2 YSYEKL. CDR3 length: 16 amino acids. Trimming shortened V by 0 bases and J by 2 bases, and 14 bases separated the two germline ends. CDR3 protein: CASSQDLREPTYEQYF. The CDR3 DNA follows: TGCGCCAGCAGCCAAGATCTAAGGGAACCAACCTACGAGCAGTACTTC.

The V gene is TRBV18, the J gene TRBJ2-7, with D perhaps TRBD2 (6 bases). V dropped 0 bases and J dropped 3 bases, with 12 bases sitting between them. CDR3 length: 15 amino acids. The germline CDR1 and CDR2 sequences are KGHSH and LQKENI. CDR3 loop: CASSPPGGAFYEQYF. CDR3 nucleotides: TGTGCCAGCTCACCACCAGGAGGGGCCTTCTACGAGCAGTACTTC.

This clone was seen a single time. The sample has other DNA sequences that encode this CDR3 too. The chain joins TRBV29-1 to TRBJ1-2, with D maybe TRBD1 (5 bases). CDR1 is SQVTM and CDR2 is ANQGSEA in the germline V gene. V lost 4 bases to trimming and J lost 5 bases, with 11 bases between them. This CDR3 region has 12 residues. Here the CDR3 reads CSVGGGGYGYTF. In DNA, the CDR3 is TGCAGCGTTGGCGGGGGAGGGTATGGCTACACCTTC.

The rearrangement links TRBV10-3 to TRBJ1-1; D is perhaps TRBD1 (6 bases). Germline CDR1 reads ENHRY; CDR2 reads SYGVKD. V was trimmed by 6 bases and J by 5 bases, leaving 13 bases between them. The CDR3 is made up of 13 amino acids. For the CDR3, the DNA is TGTGCCATCAGATACAGGGACGGGACTGAAGCTTTCTTT. Its protein is CAIRYRDGTEAFF.

The chain joins TRBV27 to TRBJ2-7, with TRBD2 identical over 10 bases. J gave up 4 bases and V 2 bases, and 5 bases lay outside the gene matches. Germline loops: CDR1 MNHEY, CDR2 SMNVEV (reference sequence). CDR3 length equals 15 residues. The CDR3 DNA is TGTGCCAGCAGTTTACGGCCTAGCGGGAGTTACGAGCAGTACTTC. Protein product: CASSLRPSGSYEQYF.

This clone was observed a single time. The V call is TRBV27, the J call TRBJ1-1, with a tentative D call TRBD1 (5 bases). V gave up 4 bases and J gave up 0 bases, with 9 bases separating them. The CDR3 sequence is 14 residues long. The germline V gene has CDR1 MNHEY and CDR2 SMNVEV (reference sequence). Here the CDR3 reads CASSWGGMNTEAFF. The CDR3 DNA follows: TGTGCCAGCAGTTGGGGGGGGATGAACACTGAAGCTTTCTTT.

The CDR3 nucleotides are TGTGCCAGCAGGCCGCGGAACTCAAAAGCTTTCTTT. The encoded protein is CASRPRNSKAFF. The chain recombines TRBV6-5 with TRBJ1-1; the D is unclear. CDR1 is MNHEY, CDR2 SVGAGI, per germline. With 6 bases removed from V and 9 bases from J, the gap between germline ends came to 14 bases. The CDR3 extends over 12 amino acids.

The chain combines TRBV5-1 with TRBJ2-2, with D tentatively TRBD1 (6 bases). With 4 bases removed from V and 0 bases from J, the gap between germline ends came to 13 bases. This CDR3 has 16 residues. The germline V gene encodes CDR1 SGHRS and CDR2 YFSETQ. The CDR3 loop is CASSERQVSNTGELFF. The CDR3 DNA is TGCGCCAGCAGCGAAAGACAGGTATCGAACACCGGGGAGCTGTTTTTT.

The chain uses TRBV6-6 and TRBJ2-2; TRBD1 might be the D (5 bases). V was shortened by 0 bases and J by 7 bases, with 6 bases between the two germline ends. The germline V gene has CDR1 MNHNY and CDR2 SVGAGI (reference sequence). CDR3 length: 13 residues. This chain's CDR3 is CASSYSRGGELFF. The CDR3 bases are TGTGCCAGCAGTTACTCTAGGGGCGGGGAGCTGTTTTTT.

V gene TRBV11-3 combines with J gene TRBJ2-1; weak D call: TRBD1 (6 bases). Trimming shortened V by 0 bases and J by 5 bases, and 14 bases separated the two germline ends. The germline CDR1 and CDR2 sequences are SGHNT and YENEEA. This CDR3 is built from 16 residues. The CDR3 protein is CASSLDGPQGNNEQFF. The CDR3 nucleotides read TGTGCCAGCAGCTTAGACGGACCCCAGGGGAACAATGAGCAGTTCTTC. The full variable domain, rest sourced from reference TRBV11-3 and TRBJ2-1, is EAGVVQSPRYKIIEKKQPVAFWCNPISGHNTLYWYLQNLGQGPELLIRYENEEAVDDSQLPKDRFSAERLKGVDSTLKIQPAELGDSAVYLCASSLDGPQGNNEQFFGPGTRLTVL.

This chain connects TRBV27 to TRBJ2-3, with 9 bases aligning to TRBD2. Germline lookup yields CDR1 MNHEY and CDR2 SMNVEV (reference sequence). The trim removed 0 bases at V and 1 base at J, leaving 11 bases unmatched. There are 19 residues in the CDR3. The CDR3 reads CASSLSLGGRAAGTDTQYF. CDR3 coding DNA: TGTGCCAGCAGTTTATCACTCGGCGGGAGGGCCGCAGGCACAGATACGCAGTATTTT.

V usage is TRBV7-6 and J usage is TRBJ2-1; D gene unclear. Trimming took off 2 bases at V and 5 bases at J, with 13 bases between the two ends. Germline CDR1 and CDR2: SGHVS and FNYEAQ. This CDR3 has 15 residues. The CDR3 loop reads CASSLREIVNNEQFF. The CDR3 coding sequence is TGTGCCAGCAGCTTAAGGGAAATTGTGAACAATGAGCAGTTCTTC.

The CDR3 coding sequence is TGTGCCAGCAGTTTTATTATCGCGTCTAGCGACTACAATGAGCAGTTCTTC. Translating gives CASSFIIASSDYNEQFF. The J gene is TRBJ2-1, the V gene TRBV28; tentative D call: TRBD2 (6 bases). V lost 3 bases and J lost 3, with 18 bases in between. Germline lookup yields CDR1 MDHEN and CDR2 SYDVKM. CDR3 length equals 17 residues.

The CDR3 loop is CASSEKSLAANKGQYF. CDR3 nucleotide sequence: TGTGCCAGCAGTGAAAAGTCTTTAGCGGCTAACAAGGGGCAGTACTTC. The chain recombines TRBV2 with TRBJ2-7, with a possible D match to TRBD2 (6 bases). V lost 2 bases and J lost 9, with 23 bases in between. Germline V gene sequence: CDR1 SNHLY, CDR2 FYNNEI. This CDR3 is built from 16 residues.

The chain employs TRBV5-6 and TRBJ1-1; D unclear. The CDR3 length is 15 residues. V lost 0 bases to trimming and J lost 1 base, with 10 bases between them. CDR1 is SGHDT and CDR2 is YYEEEE in the germline V gene. As DNA, the CDR3 is TGTGCCAGCAGCTTGGCCGGCAGGCCGAACACTGAAGCTTTCTTT. Translating gives CASSLAGRPNTEAFF.

V gene TRBV5-1 combines with J gene TRBJ1-1, with D uncertain. The germline gives CDR1 SGHRS, CDR2 YFSETQ. The CDR3 is 16 amino acids. V lost 1 base and J lost 0, with 13 bases in between. CDR3 nucleotide sequence: TGCGCCAGCAGCTTGATCCCTTCAAGGATGAACACTGAAGCTTTCTTT. Protein: CASSLIPSRMNTEAFF. Variable domain in full (rest from reference TRBV5-1 and TRBJ1-1): KAGVTQTPRYLIKTRGQQVTLSCSPISGHRSVSWYQQTPGQGLQFLFEYFSETQRNKGNFPGRFSGRQFSNSRSEMNVSTLELGDSALYLCASSLIPSRMNTEAFFGQGTRLTVV.

The V gene is TRBV7-2, the J gene TRBJ1-5; the D gene is possibly TRBD1 (5 bases). The germline gives CDR1 SGHTA, CDR2 FQGNSA. The CDR3 is made up of 17 amino acids. Between the trimmed V and J ends, which lost 6 bases and 0 bases, there was a span of 18 bases. CDR3 DNA sequence: TGTGCCAGCAGTCAACCCAGGGCAGGACTTAGCAATCAGCCCCAGCATTTT. Protein sequence: CASSQPRAGLSNQPQHF.

The chain employs TRBV27 and TRBJ2-3; tentative D call: TRBD2 (6 bases). This CDR3 has 15 residues. Deletions cut 0 bases from V and 2 bases from J, with 9 bases between. The germline V gene encodes CDR1 MNHEY and CDR2 SMNVEV (reference sequence). The chain's CDR3 is CASSLSLATTDTQYF. Written as DNA, the CDR3 is TGTGCCAGCAGTTTATCGCTAGCGACCACAGATACGCAGTATTTT.

The table lists this clone with a count of one. This chain uses TRBV4-3 with TRBJ2-3; D is unclear. This CDR3 spans 14 amino acids. Trimming removed 4 bases from V and 2 bases from J, with 10 bases in between. Germline loops: CDR1 LGHNA, CDR2 YSLEER. CDR3 residues: CASSLDTNTDTQYF. The CDR3 DNA is TGCGCCAGCAGCCTCGACACAAACACAGATACGCAGTATTTT.

V gene TRBV9 combines with J gene TRBJ2-1, with D perhaps matching TRBD2 (6 bases). The CDR3 loop spans 15 amino acids. The V end was cut by 0 bases, the J end by 4 bases, with 11 bases between. Per germline, CDR1 SGDLS and CDR2 YYNGEE. The CDR3 nucleotides are TGTGCCAGCAGCGTAGGGGGACTCTTTTACAATGAGCAGTTCTTC. This sequence encodes CASSVGGLFYNEQFF.

V usage is TRBV15 and J usage is TRBJ2-7; 12 nucleotides match TRBD1. Germline V gene sequence: CDR1 LNHNV, CDR2 YYDKDF (reference sequence). The CDR3 is 19 residues long. The V gene end was trimmed by 3 bases and the J gene end by 0 bases; junction bases not matched to a gene: 12. The CDR3 DNA sequence: TGTGCCACCAGCAGCCGGGACAGGGGGCTTAGGAGGAGCTCCTACGAGCAGTACTTC. The encoded protein is CATSSRDRGLRRSSYEQYF.

This chain joins TRBV30 and TRBJ2-2; D not resolved. V was clipped by 6 bases and J by 1 base, with 9 bases between them. The CDR3 runs to 13 residues. Germline assignment: CDR1 GTSNPN and CDR2 SVGIG (reference sequence). In DNA, the CDR3 is TGTGCCTGCCGAGATAAGAACACCGGGGAGCTGTTTTTT. This gives the protein CACRDKNTGELFF.

The gene calls are TRBV15 and TRBJ1-2; 11 positions match TRBD1. This CDR3 has 19 residues. Germline V gives CDR1 LNHNV, CDR2 YYDKDF (reference sequence). The V and J ends lost 5 bases and 5 bases, in that order; junction bases with no gene match: 19. CDR3 DNA: TGTGCCACCAGCTTAATTACCCACTTAGGACAGGGGGCCCGTTATGGCTACACCTTC. Its protein is CATSLITHLGQGARYGYTF.

The CDR3 region has the DNA TGTGCCAGCAGTGAAGTGGGGGCCGGGTCCGGGGCCAACGTCCTGACTTTC. It yields the protein CASSEVGAGSGANVLTF. This rearrangement joins TRBV2 to TRBJ2-6, with a weak D call TRBD1 (6 bases). V was clipped by 1 base and J by 4 bases, with 14 bases between them. This CDR3 spans 17 amino acids. Germline V gene lookup returns CDR1 SNHLY and CDR2 FYNNEI.

About this clone: The sample has other DNA sequences that encode this CDR3 too. The rearrangement joins TRBV7-2 to TRBJ2-1; D not certain. Trimming pared 5 bases from V and 2 bases from J, leaving 4 bases between. The CDR3 consists of 12 residues. Germline CDR1 is SGHTA and CDR2 is FQGNSA. DNA of the CDR3: TGTGCCAGCAGCCTGGCCTACAATGAGCAGTTCTTC. Translating it yields CASSLAYNEQFF.

CDR3 region: CASGTTSGTDTQYF. Written as DNA, the CDR3 is TGCGCCAGCGGAACGACTAGCGGCACAGATACGCAGTATTTT. The V gene is TRBV5-1, the J gene TRBJ2-3; 8 nucleotides agree with TRBD2. The CDR3 has 14 amino acids. Per the germline V gene, CDR1 is SGHRS and CDR2 is YFSETQ. Trimming took 7 bases from V and 1 from J; bases not matched to a gene: 5.

The CDR3 sequence is CASINRAESYGYTF. The CDR3 DNA reads TGTGCCAGCATAAACAGGGCGGAAAGCTATGGCTACACCTTC. V usage is TRBV6-1 and J usage is TRBJ1-2, with D maybe TRBD1 (6 bases). V was cut by 7 bases and J by 4 bases, with 16 bases left in between. Germline CDR1 MNHNS, CDR2 SASEGT. This CDR3 has 14 amino acids.